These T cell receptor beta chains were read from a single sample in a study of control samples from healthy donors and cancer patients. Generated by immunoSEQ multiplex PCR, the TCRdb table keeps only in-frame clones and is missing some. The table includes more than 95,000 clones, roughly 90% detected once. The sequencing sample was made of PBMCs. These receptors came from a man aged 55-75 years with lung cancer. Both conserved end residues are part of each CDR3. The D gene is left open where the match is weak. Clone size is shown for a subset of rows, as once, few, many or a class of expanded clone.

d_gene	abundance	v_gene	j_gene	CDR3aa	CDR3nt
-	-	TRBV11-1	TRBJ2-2	CASSLAGQYTGELFF	TGTGCCAGCAGCTTAGCTGGACAATACACCGGGGAGCTGTTTTTT
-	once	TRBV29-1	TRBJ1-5	CSVARGSNQPQHF	TGCAGCGTTGCCCGGGGCTCCAATCAGCCCCAGCATTTT
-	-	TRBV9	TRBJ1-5	CASSVDEGQPQHF	TGTGCCAGCAGCGTAGACGAGGGCCAGCCCCAGCATTTT
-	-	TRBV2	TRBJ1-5	CASSGRGPNQPQHF	TGTGCCAGCAGTGGCAGGGGCCCCAATCAGCCCCAGCATTTT
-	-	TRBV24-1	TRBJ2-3	CATSDLEADTQYF	TGTGCCACCAGTGATTTAGAAGCGGATACGCAGTATTTT
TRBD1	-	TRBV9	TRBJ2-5	CASSDTTQGGQTQYF	TGTGCCAGCAGCGACACGACACAGGGGGGACAGACCCAGTACTTC
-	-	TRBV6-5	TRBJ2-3	CASSYSPGSTDTQYF	TGTGCCAGCAGTTACTCGCCAGGGAGCACAGATACGCAGTATTTT
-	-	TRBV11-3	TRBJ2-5	CASSSSRQRQETQYF	TGTGCCAGCAGCTCTTCCCGACAGCGCCAAGAGACCCAGTACTTC
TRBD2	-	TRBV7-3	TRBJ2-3	CASSFRLAGGQRTQYF	TGTGCCAGCAGCTTCCGACTAGCGGGGGGGCAGAGGACGCAGTATTTT
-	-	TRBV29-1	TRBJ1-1	CSVATGMGTEAFF	TGCAGCGTTGCTACAGGGATGGGAACTGAAGCTTTCTTT
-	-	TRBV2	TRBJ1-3	CASSRGQPTSGNTIYF	TGTGCCAGCAGTAGAGGACAACCCACCTCTGGAAACACCATATATTTT
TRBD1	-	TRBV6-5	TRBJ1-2	CASRLGGSFRGYTF	TGTGCCAGCAGATTAGGGGGCTCATTTCGTGGCTACACCTTC
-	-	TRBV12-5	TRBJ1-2	CASGLGTINYGYTF	TGTGCTAGTGGTTTGGGGACAATTAACTATGGCTACACCTTC
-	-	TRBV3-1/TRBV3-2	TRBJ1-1	CASSLQGLNTEAFF	TGTGCCAGCAGCCTACAGGGCTTGAACACTGAAGCTTTCTTT
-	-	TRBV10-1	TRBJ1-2	CASQGTGGYTF	TGCGCCAGCCAGGGGACCGGTGGCTACACCTTC
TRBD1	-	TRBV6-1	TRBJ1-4	CASSAGTGLASTNEKLFF	TGTGCCAGCAGTGCCGGGACAGGGTTAGCGTCAACTAATGAAAAACTGTTTTTT
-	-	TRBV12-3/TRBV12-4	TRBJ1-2	CASTLGSRYGYTF	TGTGCCAGCACCCTCGGGAGCCGCTATGGCTACACCTTC
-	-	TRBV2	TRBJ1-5	CASSFGGTSNQPQHF	TGTGCCAGCAGTTTCGGAGGGACTAGCAATCAGCCCCAGCATTTT
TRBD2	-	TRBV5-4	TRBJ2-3	CASSLKRGPSTDTQYF	TGTGCCAGCAGCTTGAAGCGGGGGCCAAGCACAGATACGCAGTATTTT
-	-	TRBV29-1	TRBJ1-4	CSVFRDSNEKLFF	TGCAGCGTGTTCCGGGACTCCAATGAAAAACTGTTTTTT
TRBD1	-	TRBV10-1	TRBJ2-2	CASSEEGRGPYTGELFF	TGCGCCAGCAGTGAGGAGGGCAGGGGGCCCTACACCGGGGAGCTGTTTTTT
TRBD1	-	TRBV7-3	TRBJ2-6	CASRRTGDSGANVLTF	TGTGCCAGCAGAAGGACAGGCGACTCTGGGGCCAACGTCCTGACTTTC
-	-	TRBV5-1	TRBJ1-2	CASSFAAGTSGGYTF	TGCGCCAGCAGCTTCGCAGCGGGCACCTCGGGTGGCTACACCTTC
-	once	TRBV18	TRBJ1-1	CASSSAGDTEAFF	TGTGCCAGCTCGAGTGCCGGGGACACTGAAGCTTTCTTT
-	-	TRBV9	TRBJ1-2	CASSTRSDGYTF	TGTGCCAGCAGCACCCGGAGCGATGGCTACACCTTC
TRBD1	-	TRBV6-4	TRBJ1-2	CASSSNGQGIGGYTF	TGTGCCAGCAGTTCAAACGGACAGGGGATAGGTGGCTACACCTTC
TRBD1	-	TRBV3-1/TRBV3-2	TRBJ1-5	CASSQYGQAQPQHF	TGTGCCAGCAGCCAGTACGGACAGGCTCAGCCCCAGCATTTT
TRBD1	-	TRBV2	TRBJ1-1	CASASYRGGTEAFF	TGTGCCAGCGCCTCGTACAGGGGGGGCACTGAAGCTTTCTTT
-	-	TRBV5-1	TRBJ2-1	CASSFPVNEQFF	TGCGCCAGCAGCTTCCCTGTCAATGAGCAGTTCTTC
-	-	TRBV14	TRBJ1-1	CASSQDLLGQAFF	TGTGCCAGCAGCCAAGATTTGCTGGGACAAGCTTTCTTT
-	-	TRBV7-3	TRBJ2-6	CASSLERGRRGLSGANVLTF	TGTGCCAGCAGCTTAGAAAGGGGGAGGAGGGGCCTCTCTGGGGCCAACGTCCTGACTTTC
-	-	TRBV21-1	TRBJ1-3	CASSKERMNTIYF	TGTGCCAGCAGCAAAGAAAGGATGAACACCATATATTTT
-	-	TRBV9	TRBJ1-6	CASSVEVSYNSPLHF	TGTGCCAGCAGCGTAGAGGTCAGCTATAATTCACCCCTCCACTTT
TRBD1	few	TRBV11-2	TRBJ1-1	CASSPGTGGNTEAFF	TGTGCCAGCAGCCCCGGGACAGGGGGAAACACTGAAGCTTTCTTT
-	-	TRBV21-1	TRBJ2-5	CASSSGLGETQYF	TGTGCCAGCAGTTCGGGCCTGGGGGAGACCCAGTACTTC
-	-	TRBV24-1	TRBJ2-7	CATSDARDPGEQYF	TGTGCCACCAGTGATGCCCGGGACCCAGGGGAGCAGTACTTC
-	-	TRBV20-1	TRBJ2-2	CSASSDTGELFF	TGCAGTGCTAGTAGCGACACCGGGGAGCTGTTTTTT
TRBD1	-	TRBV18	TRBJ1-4	CATQGAGEEKLFF	TGTGCCACCCAGGGGGCGGGAGAAGAAAAACTGTTTTTT
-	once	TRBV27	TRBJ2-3	CASGVSTDTQYF	TGTGCCAGCGGGGTAAGCACAGATACGCAGTATTTT
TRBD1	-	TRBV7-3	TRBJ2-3	CASSPGDRFFTSTDTQYF	TGTGCCAGCAGCCCTGGGGACAGGTTCTTTACTAGCACAGATACGCAGTATTTT
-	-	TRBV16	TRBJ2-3	CASSHPRTLSTDTQYF	TGTGCCAGCAGCCACCCGAGGACACTTAGCACAGATACGCAGTATTTT
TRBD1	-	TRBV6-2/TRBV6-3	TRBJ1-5	CASSLTGNPDQPQHF	TGTGCCAGCAGCCTGACAGGGAATCCGGATCAGCCCCAGCATTTT
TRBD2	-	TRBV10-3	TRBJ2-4	CAISHSGGSQNIQYF	TGTGCCATCAGTCATAGCGGGGGGTCTCAAAACATTCAGTACTTC
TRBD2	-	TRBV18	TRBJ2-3	CASSIREGGTDTQYF	TGTGCCAGCTCAATCAGAGAGGGAGGGACAGATACGCAGTATTTT
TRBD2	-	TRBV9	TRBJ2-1	CASSVATGAGGPNLRYNEQFF	TGTGCCAGCAGCGTAGCTACGGGAGCGGGGGGGCCGAATCTACGTTACAATGAGCAGTTCTTC